The entry below describes one T cell receptor (beta chain). Its antigen is unknown. CD45RO-negative cells were positively selected for CCR7, leaving out terminally differentiated effector memory CD45RA+ cells. The data derive from a study of shared clonotypes between healthy human individuals. Study conclusions and caveats: Sequencing of the sorted subsets was shown by rarefaction to be incomplete despite large depth. The four-donor shared clonotypes exceeded non-shared clonotypes in generation probability, with non-shared ones scoring lower.

Trimming took 3 bases from V and 4 from J, leaving 5 bases between them. This CDR3 is 12 amino acids long. Germline lookup yields CDR1 PRHDT and CDR2 FYEKMQ (reference sequence). The authors distributed each subset's genomic DNA evenly over several immunoSEQ plates. Some clones are missing from TCRdb's copy, which holds only in-frame ones; the method was immunoSEQ multiplex PCR. Counted here are 600,000 or so clones, approximately 95% occurring once; the ten biggest clones make up over 0.1%. Sequencing was done on a sample of naive CD8+ T cells sorted from blood. The chain links TRBV13 to TRBJ2-3, with D hard to call. This receptor was obtained from a woman between 25 and 40 years old in good health. For the CDR3, the DNA is TGTGCCAGCAGCTTCTACTCAGATACGCAGTATTTT. This sequence encodes CASSFYSDTQYF.